The 23 T cell receptor beta chains in this list originate from one sample, sequenced in a study of blood T cell repertoires in COVID-19. Some clones are missing from TCRdb's copy, which holds only in-frame ones; the method was immunoSEQ multiplex PCR. This sample yields 150,000 to 200,000 clones, of which roughly 91% are seen a single time; about 4.4% belongs to the top ten. The sequencing sample was made of peripheral blood. Receptors were obtained from a human donor in a cohort sampled during active COVID-19.

The chain couples TRBV18 to TRBJ2-7, with D perhaps TRBD2 (6 bases). The germline gives CDR1 KGHSH, CDR2 LQKENI. The CDR3 is 14 residues long. Trimming shortened V by 4 bases and J by 3 bases, and 13 bases separated the two germline ends. CDR3 sequence: CASSLSGGSYEQYF. For the CDR3, the DNA is TGTGCCAGCTCACTTAGTGGAGGGAGCTACGAGCAGTACTTC.

The CDR3 here is CASSPDRNTIYF. CDR3 bases: TGTGCCAGCAGCCCCGACAGAAACACCATATATTTT. This chain joins TRBV7-2 and TRBJ1-3; no clear D gene. The CDR3 runs to 12 residues. CDR1 and CDR2 (germline): SGHTA, FQGNSA. V gave up 5 bases and J gave up 5 bases, with 7 bases separating them.

The V and J genes are TRBV29-1 and TRBJ1-2, with 11 bases aligning to TRBD1. This CDR3 has 14 amino acids. The trim removed 6 bases at V and 6 bases at J, leaving 9 bases unmatched. The germline gives CDR1 SQVTM, CDR2 ANQGSEA. In DNA form, the CDR3 reads TGCAGCGTCACCCTAAGGACAGGGGGCGATGGCTACACCTTC. It is translated as CSVTLRTGGDGYTF.

The chain combines TRBV6-6 with TRBJ1-5, with D unresolved. V lost 0 bases, J lost 3 bases, and 12 bases lay in between. Germline V gene sequence: CDR1 MNHNY, CDR2 SVGAGI (reference sequence). CDR3 length: 16 residues. The CDR3, as DNA: TGTGCCAGCAGTTACTCGAGTCCCAACCCCAATCAGCCCCAGCATTTT. As protein: CASSYSSPNPNQPQHF.

The chain has TRBV24-1 and TRBJ2-5, with TRBD2 matching over 7 bases. The CDR3 loop spans 17 amino acids. The J segment lost 2 bases and the V segment lost 3 bases, leaving 11 bases of the junction unmatched. Germline CDR1 is KGHDR and CDR2 is SFDVKD. Written as DNA, the CDR3 is TGTGCCACCAGTGATCCGTTCTCGGCGGGAGCACAAGAGACCCAGTACTTC. This gives the protein CATSDPFSAGAQETQYF.

CDR3 region: CASSLGSSYNSPLHF. The CDR3 region has the DNA TGTGCCAGCAGCTTAGGGAGCTCCTATAATTCACCCCTCCACTTT. This chain connects TRBV7-6 to TRBJ1-6; D ambiguous. Trimming removed 1 base from V and 0 bases from J, with 4 bases in between. Germline CDR1 SGHVS, CDR2 FNYEAQ. The CDR3 runs to 15 residues.

In DNA form, the CDR3 reads TGCAGTGCTAGTCGAAAGACTAGCGGAAGTTACAATGAGCAGTTCTTC. This encodes CSASRKTSGSYNEQFF. This chain uses TRBV20-1 with TRBJ2-1; TRBD2 matches at 9 bases. The CDR3 totals 16 residues. Germline-derived CDR1 and CDR2 are DFQATT and SNEGSKA (reference sequence). Unmatched junction bases numbered 10, after V lost 3 bases and J lost 4 bases.

This sequence joins TRBV9 and TRBJ1-1, with a possible D match to TRBD1 (5 bases). The CDR3 sequence is 15 residues long. V was shortened by 0 bases and J by 4 bases, with 13 bases between the two germline ends. Germline CDR1 SGDLS, CDR2 YYNGEE. As DNA, the CDR3 is TGTGCCAGCAGCGTAGAAGCGGGGGGAAGCACTGAAGCTTTCTTT. Translation gives CASSVEAGGSTEAFF.

The chain carries TRBV3-1 (or the pseudogene TRBV3-2) and TRBJ2-5, with TRBD1 matching 7 bases. The length of the CDR3 is 17 residues. After removal of 3 bases from V and 5 bases from J, the junction contained 15 bases not matched to a gene. In germline, CDR1 is LGHDT, CDR2 YNNKEL (reference sequence). CDR3: CASSQGPTGRLLETQYF. Written as DNA, the CDR3 is TGTGCCAGCAGCCAGGGCCCGACAGGGAGATTGTTGGAGACCCAGTACTTC.

The rearrangement joins TRBV7-9 to TRBJ2-2; D perhaps matches TRBD1 (5 bases). Trimming removed 7 bases at V and 2 bases at J, with 17 bases between. This CDR3 contains 16 residues. Germline CDR1 SEHNR, CDR2 FQNEAQ (reference sequence). CDR3 coding DNA: TGTGCCAGCACCCTCGTCAGGGCTTTTAACACCGGGGAGCTGTTTTTT. Its protein is CASTLVRAFNTGELFF.

The table lists this clone with a few counts. The chain has TRBV28 and TRBJ2-7, with 7 bases fitting TRBD1. V was pared by 3 bases and J by 3 bases, with 11 bases of the junction left unmatched. The CDR3 length is 16 residues. Germline V CDR1 and CDR2: MDHEN, SYDVKM. CDR3 sequence: CASSFQGDTGFYEQYF. DNA for the CDR3: TGTGCCAGCAGTTTCCAGGGGGATACAGGCTTCTACGAGCAGTACTTC.

Note on this clone: Other DNA sequences from this sample encode an identical CDR3 as well. V and J are TRBV9 and TRBJ2-3; D remains unclear. Per the germline V gene, CDR1 is SGDLS and CDR2 is YYNGEE. Deletions cut 3 bases from V and 6 bases from J, with 8 bases between. The length of the CDR3 is 12 residues. The CDR3 region has the DNA TGTGCCAGCAGCGAACCCCGGGATACGCAGTATTTT. Its translation is CASSEPRDTQYF.

The V and J genes are TRBV7-2 and TRBJ2-1, with TRBD2 as a possible D gene (5 bases). Per the germline V gene, CDR1 is SGHTA and CDR2 is FQGNSA. V was trimmed by 8 bases and J by 0 bases, leaving 17 bases between them. This CDR3 has 16 residues. CDR3 protein: CASGTFRGVSYNEQFF. The DNA of the CDR3 is TGTGCCAGCGGAACTTTTCGGGGTGTCTCCTACAATGAGCAGTTCTTC.

The rearrangement uses TRBV7-8 and TRBJ1-4; 10 bases map to TRBD1. CDR3 length: 16 amino acids. Germline CDR1 and CDR2: SGHVS and FQNEAQ. The junction had 10 bases not matched to a gene; V was cut back by 5 bases and J by 7 bases. The CDR3 here is CASSRGQGGLGEKLFF. The CDR3 nucleotides are TGTGCCAGCAGCCGAGGACAGGGGGGTCTTGGTGAAAAACTGTTTTTT.

The chain employs TRBV2 and TRBJ2-3; D is possibly TRBD2 (6 bases). In germline, CDR1 is SNHLY, CDR2 FYNNEI. The CDR3 runs 14 residues. Trimming cost V 6 bases and J 1 base, with 11 bases left between them. CDR3 in amino acids: CASRDGGGTDTQYF. The CDR3 DNA follows: TGTGCCAGCAGGGATGGCGGGGGCACAGATACGCAGTATTTT.

This chain joins TRBV18 and TRBJ2-2, with 8 bases aligning to TRBD2. This CDR3 has 14 amino acids. Germline assignment: CDR1 KGHSH and CDR2 LQKENI. Trimming took 6 bases from V and 7 from J; bases not matched to a gene: 7. CDR3 loop: CASSYGTSSGELFF. The CDR3 DNA reads as TGTGCCAGCTCTTACGGGACTAGTAGCGGGGAGCTGTTTTTT.

This chain links TRBV11-2 with TRBJ2-7, with TRBD1 matching 9 bases. CDR1 is SGHAT, CDR2 FQNNGV, per germline. This CDR3 comprises 17 residues. V trimming: 1 base; J trimming: 3 bases; junction bases outside the gene matches: 10. The CDR3 region is CASSLAPGQGPFYEQYF. CDR3 in DNA: TGTGCCAGCAGCTTAGCCCCCGGACAGGGGCCATTCTACGAGCAGTACTTC.

This chain uses TRBV6-2 or TRBV6-3 with TRBJ1-5, with 9 nucleotides matching TRBD1. The CDR3 is 16 amino acids. Germline CDR1 and CDR2: MNHEY and SVGEGT. V shed 2 bases and J 5 bases; nucleotides not matched to a gene: 7. Here the CDR3 reads CASSYKGQGFDQPQHF. DNA for the CDR3: TGTGCCAGCAGTTACAAGGGACAGGGATTCGATCAGCCCCAGCATTTT.

The rearrangement links TRBV9 to TRBJ2-5; 9 bases agree with TRBD2. Germline loops: CDR1 SGDLS, CDR2 YYNGEE. The CDR3 sequence is 16 residues long. V was pared by 4 bases and J by 1 base, with 8 bases of the junction left unmatched. CDR3 region: CASSLGEAGGQETQYF. The CDR3 DNA reads as TGTGCCAGCAGCCTCGGTGAAGCGGGGGGCCAAGAGACCCAGTACTTC.

J is TRBJ1-2 and V is TRBV23-1; 7 bases map to TRBD1. TRBV23-1 belongs to the ORF category, with a function that is uncertain. The CDR3 runs to 15 residues. After removal of 4 bases from V and 3 bases from J, the junction contained 8 bases not matched to a gene. The CDR3: CASSRKDRWDYGYTF. The CDR3 DNA reads TGCGCCAGCAGTCGAAAGGACAGGTGGGACTATGGCTACACCTTC.

The CDR3 sequence: CASSLATGQGFNYGYTF. CDR3 sequence (DNA): TGTGCCAGCAGTCTGGCCACGGGACAGGGGTTTAACTATGGCTACACCTTC. The chain employs TRBV5-8 and TRBJ1-2, with 10 bases that match TRBD1. The CDR3 consists of 17 residues. Germline lookup yields CDR1 SGHTS and CDR2 YDEGEE. Trimming at V came to 5 bases and at J to 1 base, leaving 11 bases not matched to a gene.

This chain uses TRBV5-4 with TRBJ1-1; a weak D match, TRBD1 (5 bases). V dropped 4 bases and J dropped 4 bases, with 17 bases sitting between them. Germline V gene lookup returns CDR1 SGHNT and CDR2 YYREEE (reference sequence). The CDR3 is made up of 15 amino acids. The CDR3 nucleotides read TGTGCCAGCAGCCCCATACAGGCTAGGGGCACTGAAGCTTTCTTT. It codes for CASSPIQARGTEAFF.

This chain uses TRBV11-2 with TRBJ1-3; 8 bases agree with TRBD1. CDR3 size: 16 residues. The germline V gene has CDR1 SGHAT and CDR2 FQNNGV. Trimming at V came to 5 bases and at J to 0 bases, leaving 6 bases not matched to a gene. The CDR3 DNA reads TGTGCCAGCAGCACGACAGGGGTCAACTCTGGAAACACCATATATTTT. Translated: CASSTTGVNSGNTIYF.